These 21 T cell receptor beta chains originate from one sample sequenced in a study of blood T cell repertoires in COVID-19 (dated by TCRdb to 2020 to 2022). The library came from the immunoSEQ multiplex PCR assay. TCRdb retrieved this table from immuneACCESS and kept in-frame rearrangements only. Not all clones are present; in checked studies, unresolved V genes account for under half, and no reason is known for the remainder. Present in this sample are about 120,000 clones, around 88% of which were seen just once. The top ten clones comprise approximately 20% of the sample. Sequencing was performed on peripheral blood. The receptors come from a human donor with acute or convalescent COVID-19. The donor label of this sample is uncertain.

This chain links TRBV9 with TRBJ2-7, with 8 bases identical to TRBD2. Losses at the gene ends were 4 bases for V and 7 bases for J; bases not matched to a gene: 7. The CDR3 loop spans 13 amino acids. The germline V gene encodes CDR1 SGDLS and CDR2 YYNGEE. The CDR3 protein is CASSSGGGIEQYF. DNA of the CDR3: TGTGCCAGCAGCTCGGGAGGGGGTATTGAGCAGTACTTC.

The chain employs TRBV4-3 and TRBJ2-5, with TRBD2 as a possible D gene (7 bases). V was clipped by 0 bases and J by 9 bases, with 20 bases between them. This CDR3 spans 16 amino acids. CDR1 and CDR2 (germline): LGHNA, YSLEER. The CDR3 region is CASSQDVAAGGGAQYF. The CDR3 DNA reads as TGCGCCAGCAGCCAAGATGTCGCCGCTGGAGGGGGGGCCCAGTACTTC.

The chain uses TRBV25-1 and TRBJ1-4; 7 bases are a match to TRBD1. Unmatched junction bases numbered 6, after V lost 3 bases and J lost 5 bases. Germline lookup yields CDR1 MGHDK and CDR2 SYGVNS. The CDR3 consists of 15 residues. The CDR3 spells CASSDLKGANEKLFF. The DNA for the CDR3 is TGTGCCAGCAGTGACCTTAAGGGGGCAAATGAAAAACTGTTTTTT.

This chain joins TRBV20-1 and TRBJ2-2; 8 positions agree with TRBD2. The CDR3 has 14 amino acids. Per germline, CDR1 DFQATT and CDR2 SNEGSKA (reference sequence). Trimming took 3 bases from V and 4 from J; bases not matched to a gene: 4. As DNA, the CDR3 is TGCAGTGCTAGTCACGGGAGGGGCACCGGGGAGCTGTTTTTT. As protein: CSASHGRGTGELFF.

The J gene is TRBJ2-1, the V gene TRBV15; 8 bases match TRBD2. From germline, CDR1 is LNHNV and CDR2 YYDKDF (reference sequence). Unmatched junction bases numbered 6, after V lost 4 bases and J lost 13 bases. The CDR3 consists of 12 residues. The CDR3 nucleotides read TGTGCCACCAGCACCCAGAGCGGGAGACAGTTCTTC. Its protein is CATSTQSGRQFF.

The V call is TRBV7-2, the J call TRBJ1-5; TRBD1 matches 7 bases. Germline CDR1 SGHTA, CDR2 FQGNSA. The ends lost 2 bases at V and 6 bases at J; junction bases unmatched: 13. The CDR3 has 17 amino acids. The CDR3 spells CASSLRWDSRGRQPQHF. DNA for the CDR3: TGTGCCAGCAGCTTACGATGGGACAGTCGGGGCCGTCAGCCCCAGCATTTT.

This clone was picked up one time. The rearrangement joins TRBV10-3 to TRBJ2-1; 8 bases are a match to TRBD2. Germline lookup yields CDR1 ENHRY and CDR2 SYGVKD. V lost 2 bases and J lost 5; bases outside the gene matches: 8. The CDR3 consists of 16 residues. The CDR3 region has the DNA TGTGCCATCAGTGAGGGCGGTAGCGGGGTTAACAATGAGCAGTTCTTC. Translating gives CAISEGGSGVNNEQFF.

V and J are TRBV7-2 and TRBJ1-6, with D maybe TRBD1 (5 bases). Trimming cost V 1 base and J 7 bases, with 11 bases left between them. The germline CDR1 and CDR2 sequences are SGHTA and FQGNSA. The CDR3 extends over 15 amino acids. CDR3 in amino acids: CASSLGAGLNSPLHF. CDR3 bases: TGTGCCAGCAGCTTAGGGGCAGGGCTCAATTCACCCCTCCACTTT.

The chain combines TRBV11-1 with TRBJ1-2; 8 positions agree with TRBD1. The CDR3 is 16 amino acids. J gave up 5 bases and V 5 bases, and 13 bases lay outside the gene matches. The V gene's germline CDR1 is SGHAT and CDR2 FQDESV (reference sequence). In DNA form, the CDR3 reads TGTGCCAGCAGCCAAGGGACAGGCCAGGTGACTTATGGCTACACCTTC. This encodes CASSQGTGQVTYGYTF.

The CDR3 spells CASSRDRLSYEQYF. DNA for the CDR3: TGCGCCAGCAGCCGGGACAGACTCTCTTACGAGCAGTACTTC. The J gene is TRBJ2-7, the V gene TRBV5-1; 7 bases line up with TRBD1. This CDR3 is 14 amino acids long. The germline CDR1 and CDR2 sequences are SGHRS and YFSETQ. The V segment lost 4 bases and the J segment 4 bases; nucleotides outside the gene matches: 8.

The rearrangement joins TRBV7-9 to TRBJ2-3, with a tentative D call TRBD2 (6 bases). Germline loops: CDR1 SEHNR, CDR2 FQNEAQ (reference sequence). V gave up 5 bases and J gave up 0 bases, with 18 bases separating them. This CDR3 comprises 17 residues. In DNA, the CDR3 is TGTGCCAGCAGCGGGCAGGGCGGGGTTACTAGCACAGATACGCAGTATTTT. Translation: CASSGQGGVTSTDTQYF. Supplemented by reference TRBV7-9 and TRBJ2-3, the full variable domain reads DTGVSQNPRHKITKRGQNVTFRCDPISEHNRLYWYRQTLGQGPEFLTYFQNEAQLEKSRLLSDRFSAERPKGSFSTLEIQRTEQGDSAMYLCASSGQGGVTSTDTQYFGPGTRLTVL.

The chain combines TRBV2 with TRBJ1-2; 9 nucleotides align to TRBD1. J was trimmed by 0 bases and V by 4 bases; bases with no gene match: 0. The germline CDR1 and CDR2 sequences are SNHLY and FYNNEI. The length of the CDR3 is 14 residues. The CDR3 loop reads CASSGQGANYGYTF. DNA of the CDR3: TGTGCCAGCAGTGGACAGGGGGCTAACTATGGCTACACCTTC.

The CDR3 bases are TGCGCCAGCAGCCCGGTCGCAGCGGGGGGGGACGAGCAGTACTTC. Its translation is CASSPVAAGGDEQYF. The rearrangement links TRBV4-1 to TRBJ2-7, with 10 bases aligning to TRBD2. Germline-derived CDR1 and CDR2 are MGHRA and YSYEKL. Unmatched junction bases numbered 8, after V lost 4 bases and J lost 5 bases. The CDR3 sequence is 15 residues long.

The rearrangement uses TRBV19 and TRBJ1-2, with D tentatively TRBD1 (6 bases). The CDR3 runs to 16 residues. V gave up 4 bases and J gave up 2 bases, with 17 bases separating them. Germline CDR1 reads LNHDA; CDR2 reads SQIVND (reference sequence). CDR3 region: CASSSIQGQMNYGYTF. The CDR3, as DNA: TGTGCCAGTAGTAGTATTCAGGGGCAGATGAACTATGGCTACACCTTC.

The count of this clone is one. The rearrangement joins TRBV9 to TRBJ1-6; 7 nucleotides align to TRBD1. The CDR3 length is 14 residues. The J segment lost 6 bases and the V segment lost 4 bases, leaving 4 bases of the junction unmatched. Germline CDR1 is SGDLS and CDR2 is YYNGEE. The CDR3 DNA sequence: TGTGCCAGCAGCCAGGGACAGCTTAATTCACCCCTCCACTTT. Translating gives CASSQGQLNSPLHF.

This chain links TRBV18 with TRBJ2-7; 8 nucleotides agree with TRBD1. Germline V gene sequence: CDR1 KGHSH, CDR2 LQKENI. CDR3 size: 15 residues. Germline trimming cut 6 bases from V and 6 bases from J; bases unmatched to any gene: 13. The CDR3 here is CASSHTGGELVEQYF. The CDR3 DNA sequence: TGTGCCAGCTCTCACACAGGGGGTGAGCTGGTCGAGCAGTACTTC. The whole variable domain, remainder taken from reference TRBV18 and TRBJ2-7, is NAGVMQNPRHLVRRRGQEARLRCSPMKGHSHVYWYRQLPEEGLKFMVYLQKENIIDESGMPKERFSAEFPKEGPSILRIQQVVRGDSAAYFCASSHTGGELVEQYFGPGTRLTVT.

CDR3: CASSVGTGGRGYTF. The CDR3 nucleotides are TGTGCCAGCAGTGTAGGGACAGGAGGCCGTGGCTACACCTTC. The J gene is TRBJ1-2, the V gene TRBV2; 8 bases map to TRBD1. The V gene's germline CDR1 is SNHLY and CDR2 FYNNEI. V shed 4 bases, J shed 7 bases, and the junction held 8 bases outside the gene matches. This CDR3 region has 14 residues.

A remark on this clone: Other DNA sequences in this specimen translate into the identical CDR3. DNA of the CDR3: TGTGCCAGCAGTCGCGGACAGTACAATGAGCAGTTCTTC. This codes for CASSRGQYNEQFF. V is TRBV7-9 and J is TRBJ2-1, with D possibly matching TRBD1 (6 bases). Trimming stripped 6 bases from V and 4 bases from J, with 10 bases between. The germline gives CDR1 SEHNR, CDR2 FQNEAQ (reference sequence). CDR3 length: 13 amino acids.

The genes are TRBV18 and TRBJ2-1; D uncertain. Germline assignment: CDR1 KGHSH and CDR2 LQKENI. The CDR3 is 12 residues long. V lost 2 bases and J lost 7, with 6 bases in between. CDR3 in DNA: TGTGCCAGCTCACCAACTAAGAATGAGCAGTTCTTC. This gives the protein CASSPTKNEQFF.

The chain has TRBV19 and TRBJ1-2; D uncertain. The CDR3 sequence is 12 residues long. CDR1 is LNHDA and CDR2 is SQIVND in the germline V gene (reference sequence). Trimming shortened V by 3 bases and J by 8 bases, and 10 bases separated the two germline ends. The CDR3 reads CASSINAGGYTF. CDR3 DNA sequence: TGTGCCAGTAGTATTAATGCAGGAGGCTACACCTTC.

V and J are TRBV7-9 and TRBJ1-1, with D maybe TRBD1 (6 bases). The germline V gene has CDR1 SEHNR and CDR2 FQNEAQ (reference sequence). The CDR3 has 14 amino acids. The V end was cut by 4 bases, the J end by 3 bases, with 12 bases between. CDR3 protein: CASSSASGDTEAFF. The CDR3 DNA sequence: TGTGCCAGCAGCTCCGCCTCAGGGGACACTGAAGCTTTCTTT.